The 26 T cell receptor beta chains presented below share a single source sample, sequenced in a study of T-cell memory formation after mild COVID-19 (dated by TCRdb to about 2021). Preparation of the library involved 5' RACE. The reads were generated on an Illumina NovaSeq 6000. The public reads were reprocessed in TCRdb via fastp at Q25 and MiXCR, keeping in-frame beta chains. Each entry is one CDR3 protein sequence, shown with its most common DNA and genes. The sample records 270,000 or so distinct CDR3 sequences, approximately 19% of which are singletons. In total, the top ten clones hold about 23% of the sample. The sequencing input was PBMCs or a T cell subset sorted from them (not recorded which). All receptors derive from a man aged 18 to 35 who had mild COVID-19 (a few samples of this study predate the infection). The sample titles of this study are shuffled in the database, so cell type and time point are left out; the donor was told from shared clones.

The chain couples TRBV11-2 to TRBJ2-1; D is undetermined. Trimming stripped 1 base from V and 5 bases from J, with 6 bases between. The CDR3 spans 13 residues. The V gene's germline CDR1 is SGHAT and CDR2 FQNNGV. In DNA, the CDR3 is TGTGCCAGCAGCTTAGTCAACCACAATGAGCAGTTCTTC. Protein product: CASSLVNHNEQFF.

This clonotype was detected a few times. The chain is built from TRBV5-1 and TRBJ2-5; D may match TRBD1 or TRBD2 (6 bases each). The CDR3 is 14 amino acids. With 5 bases removed from V and 5 bases from J, the gap between germline ends came to 16 bases. Per germline, CDR1 SGHRS and CDR2 YFSETQ. The DNA for the CDR3 is TGCGCCAGCAGTGCCGGGGGCATGGGGGAGACCCAGTACTTC. As protein: CASSAGGMGETQYF.

A few counts support this clonotype. The rearrangement links TRBV25-1 to TRBJ1-3; TRBD1 is a possible D gene (5 bases). Germline CDR1 reads MGHDK; CDR2 reads SYGVNS. Trimming cost V 4 bases and J 4 bases, with 11 bases left between them. The CDR3 is made up of 14 amino acids. The CDR3: CASSGQGWGNTIYF. CDR3 bases: TGTGCCAGCAGTGGGCAGGGTTGGGGAAACACCATATATTTT.

The rearrangement uses TRBV7-2 and TRBJ1-1; the D gene is possibly TRBD1 (5 bases). Per germline, CDR1 SGHTA and CDR2 FQGNSA. Trimming removed 6 bases at V and 0 bases at J, with 14 bases between. The CDR3 totals 15 residues. The DNA for the CDR3 is TGTGCCAGCAGTTTTCTTCAGGGCGTGAACACTGAAGCTTTCTTT. Amino acid sequence: CASSFLQGVNTEAFF.

V usage is TRBV7-9 and J usage is TRBJ2-7; D not certain. The germline gives CDR1 SEHNR, CDR2 FQNEAQ (reference sequence). This CDR3 region has 14 residues. With 2 bases removed from V and 5 bases from J, the gap between germline ends came to 13 bases. The chain's CDR3 is CASSLSQRNHEQYF. CDR3 coding DNA: TGTGCCAGCAGCTTATCCCAGCGTAACCACGAGCAGTACTTC.

The chain links TRBV5-1 to TRBJ2-5; 10 nucleotides agree with TRBD2. With 7 bases clipped from V and 4 bases from J, the junction kept 10 bases outside the gene matches. Per the germline V gene, CDR1 is SGHRS and CDR2 is YFSETQ. This CDR3 is built from 15 residues. The CDR3 here is CASYLGAGGRETQYF. As DNA, the CDR3 is TGCGCCAGCTACTTGGGAGCGGGGGGGCGAGAGACCCAGTACTTC.

In this sample, this clonotype turned up a few times. The rearrangement uses TRBV7-7 and TRBJ1-4, with unresolved D. The CDR3 spans 13 residues. The V end was cut by 3 bases, the J end by 3 bases, with 5 bases between. Germline CDR1 SSHAT, CDR2 FNYEAQ (reference sequence). CDR3 nucleotides: TGTGCCAGCAGCTTTAAAGCTAATGAAAAACTGTTTTTT. Its protein is CASSFKANEKLFF.

The chain joins TRBV6-2 or TRBV6-3 to TRBJ1-1; D not resolved. Trimming stripped 1 base from V and 1 base from J, with 1 base between. CDR3 length equals 12 residues. CDR1 is MNHEY and CDR2 is SVGEGT in the germline V gene. The CDR3 nucleotides are TGTGCCAGCAGTTACTGGAACACTGAAGCTTTCTTT. Protein: CASSYWNTEAFF.

The chain links TRBV7-9 to TRBJ1-1; D is perhaps TRBD1 (6 bases). The CDR3 has 15 amino acids. Germline assignment: CDR1 SEHNR and CDR2 FQNEAQ (reference sequence). V was pared by 1 base and J by 5 bases, with 14 bases between. CDR3 coding DNA: TGTGCCAGCAGCTTAGTAGCGGGGGCGCGGACTGAAGCTTTCTTT. Translation gives CASSLVAGARTEAFF.

This clonotype was seen only a few times. This rearrangement joins TRBV24-1 to TRBJ1-5, with D possibly matching TRBD1 (6 bases). The V gene's germline CDR1 is KGHDR and CDR2 SFDVKD. Trimming cost V 6 bases and J 7 bases, with 12 bases left between them. CDR3 length equals 13 residues. The CDR3 coding sequence is TGTGCCACCAGTTTACAGGGAGGACAGCCCCAGCATTTT. Translation gives CATSLQGGQPQHF.

This clonotype was seen repeatedly, ten times or more. The V call is TRBV7-3, the J call TRBJ2-1; a weak D match, TRBD1 (5 bases). V was shortened by 3 bases and J by 5 bases, with 8 bases between the two germline ends. This CDR3 region has 13 residues. Germline V CDR1 and CDR2: SGHTA, FQGTGA. The DNA of the CDR3 is TGTGCCAGCAGCTTGCAGGGTGACAATGAGCAGTTCTTC. It encodes CASSLQGDNEQFF.

This clonotype was seen only a few times. The chain carries TRBV12-3 or TRBV12-4 and TRBJ2-6; D uncertain. The CDR3 runs 16 residues. V lost 3 bases to trimming and J lost 0 bases, with 9 bases between them. The chain's CDR3 is CASSFGRISGANVLTF. As DNA, the CDR3 is TGTGCCAGCAGTTTTGGACGGATCTCTGGGGCCAACGTCCTGACTTTC.

This clonotype was observed at least ten times. The chain employs TRBV5-5 and TRBJ1-5, with TRBD1 identical over 7 bases. V lost 1 base and J lost 7; bases outside the gene matches: 5. From germline, CDR1 is SGHKS and CDR2 YYEKEE (reference sequence). The CDR3 has 14 amino acids. Here the CDR3 reads CASSLRTGDQPQHF. The CDR3 nucleotides are TGTGCCAGCAGCTTGAGGACAGGAGACCAGCCCCAGCATTTT.

V usage is TRBV9 and J usage is TRBJ2-1, with 11 positions matching TRBD2. CDR1 SGDLS and CDR2 YYNGEE come from the germline V gene. This CDR3 comprises 17 residues. After removal of 6 bases from V and 4 bases from J, the junction contained 12 bases not matched to a gene. For the CDR3, the DNA is TGTGCCAGCAAGCCTGGTCCGACTAGCGGGGAGTACAATGAGCAGTTCTTC. Protein sequence: CASKPGPTSGEYNEQFF.

This clonotype was detected only a few times. V gene TRBV7-2 combines with J gene TRBJ2-1; TRBD2 is a possible D gene (7 bases). V was trimmed by 1 base and J by 3 bases, leaving 13 bases between them. The CDR3 consists of 16 residues. Germline CDR1 SGHTA, CDR2 FQGNSA. The CDR3 sequence: CASSLGRGGRYNEQFF. The DNA of the CDR3 is TGTGCCAGCAGCTTAGGACGCGGGGGCCGCTACAATGAGCAGTTCTTC. The complete variable domain, with remaining parts taken from reference TRBV7-2 and TRBJ2-1, reads GAGVSQSPSNKVTEKGKDVELRCDPISGHTALYWYRQSLGQGLEFLIYFQGNSAPDKSGLPSDRFSAERTGGSVSTLTIQRTQQEDSAVYLCASSLGRGGRYNEQFFGPGTRLTVL.

The chain recombines TRBV5-1 with TRBJ2-2, with D perhaps TRBD1 or TRBD2 (5 bases each). The CDR3 loop spans 17 amino acids. The germline V and J ends were trimmed by 0 bases and 4 bases, with 16 bases remaining between them. CDR1 is SGHRS, CDR2 YFSETQ, per germline. The CDR3 reads CASSLASGTPVTGELFF. The CDR3 DNA reads as TGCGCCAGCAGCTTGGCTTCCGGGACCCCCGTCACCGGGGAGCTGTTTTTT. The complete variable domain, with remaining parts taken from reference TRBV5-1 and TRBJ2-2, reads KAGVTQTPRYLIKTRGQQVTLSCSPISGHRSVSWYQQTPGQGLQFLFEYFSETQRNKGNFPGRFSGRQFSNSRSEMNVSTLELGDSALYLCASSLASGTPVTGELFFGEGSRLTVL.

This chain links TRBV12-3 or TRBV12-4 with TRBJ2-7, with 9 bases identical to TRBD1. This CDR3 is built from 15 residues. V shed 7 bases, J shed 5 bases, and the junction held 12 bases outside the gene matches. CDR3: CASTLIQGAQHEQYF. The DNA of the CDR3 is TGTGCCAGCACCTTGATACAGGGGGCTCAGCACGAGCAGTACTTC.

The chain has TRBV2 and TRBJ2-3; D is unresolved. CDR1 and CDR2 from the germline V gene are SNHLY and FYNNEI. The CDR3 is made up of 14 amino acids. The V gene lost 8 bases and the J gene lost 1 base, with 13 bases spanning the gap. The CDR3 nucleotides read TGTGCCAGCCTTGATCCCCACGGCACAGATACGCAGTATTTT. It encodes CASLDPHGTDTQYF.

The chain combines TRBV2 with TRBJ2-5, with 8 bases matching TRBD2. V lost 8 bases, J lost 1 base, and 3 bases stayed unmatched. Germline CDR1 is SNHLY and CDR2 is FYNNEI. The CDR3 covers 13 residues. CDR3 sequence (DNA): TGTGCCAGCGCCGGGGGGGCCCAAGAGACCCAGTACTTC. Translating it yields CASAGGAQETQYF.

There are many counts of this clonotype. The chain links TRBV7-6 to TRBJ2-5; possibly TRBD2 for D (6 bases). CDR1 is SGHVS and CDR2 is FNYEAQ in the germline V gene. Trimming removed 5 bases from V and 7 bases from J, with 14 bases in between. The CDR3 has 13 amino acids. CDR3 sequence: CASSPEVGGTQYF. CDR3 nucleotides: TGTGCCAGCAGCCCCGAGGTGGGGGGGACCCAGTACTTC.

This clonotype was picked up a small number of times. The chain uses TRBV5-1 and TRBJ2-7, with TRBD1 matching over 9 bases. Germline V lookup: CDR1 SGHRS, CDR2 YFSETQ. V gave up 2 bases and J gave up 5 bases; unmatched junction bases: 8. This CDR3 spans 15 amino acids. The CDR3 loop is CASSLRGQGYHEQYF. CDR3 in DNA: TGCGCCAGCAGCTTAAGAGGACAGGGGTACCACGAGCAGTACTTC.

The chain combines TRBV7-9 with TRBJ1-1, with D perhaps matching TRBD1 (5 bases). This CDR3 region has 14 residues. CDR1 and CDR2 from the germline V gene are SEHNR and FQNEAQ (reference sequence). V was shortened by 5 bases and J by 7 bases, with 17 bases between the two germline ends. The CDR3 coding sequence is TGTGCCAGCAGCCCCGAGAGGGGACTTAGTGAAGCTTTCTTT. The encoded protein is CASSPERGLSEAFF.

The chain uses TRBV12-5 and TRBJ1-2, with 9 bases matching TRBD1. The V and J ends lost 3 bases and 4 bases, in that order; junction bases with no gene match: 6. Germline V gene data show CDR1 as LGHNT and CDR2 as FRNRAP. This CDR3 is built from 15 residues. This chain's CDR3 is CASGFGTGPSYGYTF. CDR3 DNA: TGTGCTAGTGGTTTTGGGACAGGGCCCAGCTATGGCTACACCTTC.

This clonotype came up many times. The chain has TRBV20-1 and TRBJ2-7; tentatively, D is TRBD1 (6 bases). Trimming cost V 1 base and J 3 bases, with 10 bases left between them. The CDR3 runs 13 residues. CDR1 is DFQATT and CDR2 is SNEGSKA in the germline V gene (reference sequence). The CDR3 region has the DNA TGCAGTGCTAGAGCCGGACAGTACTACGAGCAGTACTTC. This encodes CSARAGQYYEQYF.

V and J are TRBV16 and TRBJ2-7, with TRBD1 matching over 10 bases. CDR1 and CDR2 from the germline V gene are KGHSY and FQNENV. This CDR3 spans 14 amino acids. With 4 bases clipped from V and 5 bases from J, the junction kept 5 bases outside the gene matches. CDR3 nucleotides: TGTGCCAGCAGCCCGGACAGGGGGATTCACGAGCAGTACTTC. It codes for CASSPDRGIHEQYF.

This clonotype was seen only a few times. The rearrangement links TRBV12-3 or TRBV12-4 to TRBJ2-2; TRBD1 matches at 7 bases. J lost 9 bases, V lost 2 bases, and 3 bases had no gene match. CDR3 size: 13 residues. The CDR3 coding sequence is TGTGCCAGCAGTTTACAGGGGGATCGGGAGCTGTTTTTT. Translation gives CASSLQGDRELFF.